Below are 26 T cell receptor beta chains sequenced from a single sample in a study of cytomegalovirus exposure and HLA in healthy donors. PCR employed 60 Vbeta and 13 Jbeta primers. The method was immunoSEQ multiplex PCR; TCRdb's version includes in-frame clones alone and lacks a portion of them. The sample gives over 75,000 clones, approximately 89% of which show up once; approximately 10% is in the top ten. Sequencing was performed on PBMCs. These receptors were collected from a man aged 25-45 years in good health and CMV-seropositive.

The chain employs TRBV6-5 and TRBJ2-1; D call uncertain. Germline CDR1 MNHEY, CDR2 SVGAGI. The V end was cut by 0 bases, the J end by 2 bases, with 8 bases between. The CDR3 spans 15 residues. The CDR3 bases are TGTGCCAGCAGTTACTCGAGTAGCCCCTACAATGAGCAGTTCTTC. This codes for CASSYSSSPYNEQFF.

J is TRBJ2-4 and V is TRBV5-4, with D tentatively TRBD1 (6 bases). CDR1 SGHNT and CDR2 YYREEE come from the germline V gene (reference sequence). V gave up 4 bases and J gave up 3 bases, with 14 bases separating them. CDR3 size: 15 residues. The CDR3 loop is CASSKTGNYKNIQYF. The CDR3 DNA is TGTGCCAGCAGCAAGACAGGTAATTACAAAAACATTCAGTACTTC.

This chain links TRBV5-6 with TRBJ1-1, with 10 bases matching TRBD1. V lost 3 bases and J lost 5; bases outside the gene matches: 1. The length of the CDR3 is 13 residues. The germline V gene has CDR1 SGHDT and CDR2 YYEEEE. CDR3 in amino acids: CASSSDRGTEAFF. CDR3 DNA sequence: TGTGCCAGCAGCTCGGACAGGGGGACTGAAGCTTTCTTT.

This rearrangement joins TRBV15 to TRBJ1-5; D might be TRBD1 (6 bases). V was pared by 2 bases and J by 2 bases, with 22 bases between. The CDR3 has 19 amino acids. CDR1 and CDR2 from the germline V gene are LNHNV and YYDKDF (reference sequence). CDR3 nucleotides: TGTGCCACCAGCAGAAGCTTACTAATTACAGGGTTAGGCAATCAGCCCCAGCATTTT. Residues: CATSRSLLITGLGNQPQHF.

J is TRBJ2-1 and V is TRBV18; no firm D call. The V gene's germline CDR1 is KGHSH and CDR2 LQKENI. The V gene lost 2 bases and the J gene lost 0 bases, with 8 bases spanning the gap. The CDR3 extends over 15 amino acids. The DNA of the CDR3 is TGTGCCAGCTCACCAGCCGGGTCCTCCTACAATGAGCAGTTCTTC. Its protein product is CASSPAGSSYNEQFF.

The DNA for the CDR3 is TGTGCCAGCAGCTTGGATGAGCTTGGCTACACCTTC. Residues: CASSLDELGYTF. This rearrangement joins TRBV5-8 to TRBJ1-2; unclear D gene. The V gene lost 0 bases and the J gene lost 7 bases, with 7 bases spanning the gap. This CDR3 region has 12 residues. Germline V gives CDR1 SGHTS, CDR2 YDEGEE.

V and J are TRBV5-1 and TRBJ1-1, with TRBD1 identical over 8 bases. Per the germline V gene, CDR1 is SGHRS and CDR2 is YFSETQ. Trimming removed 4 bases from V and 3 bases from J; junction bases left unmatched: 8. The CDR3 length is 15 residues. CDR3 coding DNA: TGCGCCAGCAGCAACCGGGACAGGTCGGACACTGAAGCTTTCTTT. Its protein is CASSNRDRSDTEAFF.

This chain joins TRBV7-2 and TRBJ1-5; 7 nucleotides align to TRBD1. Germline V gene lookup returns CDR1 SGHTA and CDR2 FQGNSA. V trimming: 1 base; J trimming: 6 bases; junction bases outside the gene matches: 6. This CDR3 has 15 amino acids. The CDR3 sequence: CASSLGTGSFQPQHF. The CDR3 nucleotides read TGTGCCAGCAGCTTAGGGACAGGAAGCTTTCAGCCCCAGCATTTT.

The V gene is TRBV6-5, the J gene TRBJ2-7; possible D gene TRBD1, 5 bases. V was cut by 5 bases and J by 6 bases, with 14 bases left in between. This CDR3 region has 13 residues. The germline gives CDR1 MNHEY, CDR2 SVGAGI. The CDR3 is CASSALDRSEQYF. The DNA for the CDR3 is TGTGCCAGCAGTGCCCTTGACAGATCCGAGCAGTACTTC.

The chain combines TRBV11-3 with TRBJ2-1, with 8 nucleotides matching TRBD2. V shed 5 bases, J shed 4 bases, and the junction held 7 bases outside the gene matches. Germline assignment: CDR1 SGHNT and CDR2 YENEEA. This CDR3 comprises 15 residues. The CDR3 region is CASSLSGSRYNEQFF. CDR3 DNA sequence: TGTGCCAGCAGCCTCAGCGGGAGTCGGTACAATGAGCAGTTCTTC.

This clone was observed once. This chain connects TRBV19 to TRBJ2-1; 9 nucleotides line up with TRBD1. Trimming at V came to 7 bases and at J to 5 bases, leaving 9 bases not matched to a gene. The CDR3 covers 15 residues. Germline V CDR1 and CDR2: LNHDA, SQIVND (reference sequence). This chain's CDR3 is CASIKPGQGDNEQFF. CDR3 nucleotide sequence: TGTGCCAGTATTAAACCGGGACAGGGCGACAATGAGCAGTTCTTC. Variable domain in full (rest from reference TRBV19 and TRBJ2-1): DGGITQSPKYLFRKEGQNVTLSCEQNLNHDAMYWYRQDPGQGLRLIYYSQIVNDFQKGDIAEGYSVSREKKESFPLTVTSAQKNPTAFYLCASIKPGQGDNEQFFGPGTRLTVL.

The rearrangement uses TRBV11-3 and TRBJ1-2; D is undetermined. Germline V lookup: CDR1 SGHNT, CDR2 YENEEA. This CDR3 has 16 residues. The ends were cut back, 5 bases at V and 8 bases at J, with 24 bases in the middle. This CDR3 is CASSNRWAGLLCGYTF. The CDR3 DNA sequence: TGTGCCAGCAGCAATAGATGGGCAGGACTTCTATGCGGCTACACCTTC.

Concerning this clone: This sample includes further DNA sequences coding for the same CDR3. V gene TRBV28 combines with J gene TRBJ2-7; 9 nucleotides line up with TRBD1. CDR1 is MDHEN and CDR2 is SYDVKM in the germline V gene. V shed 2 bases, J shed 4 bases, and the junction held 3 bases outside the gene matches. CDR3 size: 14 residues. CDR3 loop: CASSLTGGSYEQYF. CDR3 nucleotides: TGTGCCAGCAGTTTAACAGGGGGCTCTTACGAGCAGTACTTC.

This chain uses TRBV9 with TRBJ1-5; D ambiguous. Germline values: CDR1 SGDLS, CDR2 YYNGEE. V lost 0 bases, J lost 3 bases, and 13 bases lay in between. CDR3 length: 16 residues. DNA of the CDR3: TGTGCCAGCAGCGTAGGGAGGAAGACACTCAATCAGCCCCAGCATTTT. Its protein is CASSVGRKTLNQPQHF.

J is TRBJ2-7 and V is TRBV4-1, with a weak D call TRBD1 (5 bases). Looked up from germline, CDR1 is MGHRA and CDR2 is YSYEKL. V lost 1 base to trimming and J lost 3 bases, with 13 bases between them. The CDR3 is 15 amino acids. In nucleotides, the CDR3 is TGCGCCAGCAGCCAAGTATTAACAGGACGCTACGAGCAGTACTTC. Its translation: CASSQVLTGRYEQYF.

This sequence joins TRBV2 and TRBJ1-5, with 8 bases that match TRBD1. The CDR3 is 13 residues long. V lost 10 bases and J lost 4; bases outside the gene matches: 6. The germline gives CDR1 SNHLY, CDR2 FYNNEI. In DNA, the CDR3 is TGTGCCAATGGACAGGGCGTGAATCAGCCCCAGCATTTT. Translation: CANGQGVNQPQHF. Using reference TRBV2 and TRBJ1-5 for the parts outside the CDR3, the full variable domain is EPEVTQTPSHQVTQMGQEVILRCVPISNHLYFYWYRQILGQKVEFLVSFYNNEISEKSEIFDDQFSVERPDGSNFTLKIRSTKLEDSAMYFCANGQGVNQPQHFGDGTRLSIL.

This chain joins TRBV5-1 and TRBJ2-7; no reliable D call. Germline CDR1 reads SGHRS; CDR2 reads YFSETQ. Trimming took 0 bases from V and 6 from J, leaving 7 bases between them. The CDR3 has 12 amino acids. The CDR3 DNA reads TGCGCCAGCAGCTTGGCAGGCCCCGAGCAGTACTTC. Its protein product is CASSLAGPEQYF.

This clone was seen once. The V and J genes are TRBV27 and TRBJ2-1; D gene ambiguous. Trimming took 5 bases from V and 9 from J, leaving 17 bases between them. The CDR3 is 14 residues long. Germline CDR1 and CDR2: MNHEY and SMNVEV (reference sequence). The CDR3 DNA is TGTGCCAGCAGTCCCCACTCGGAGATCGTTGAGCAGTTCTTC. This gives the protein CASSPHSEIVEQFF.

This rearrangement joins TRBV25-1 to TRBJ2-3; D call uncertain. CDR1 and CDR2 from the germline V gene are MGHDK and SYGVNS. Between the trimmed V and J ends, which lost 2 bases and 0 bases, there was a span of 9 bases. This CDR3 spans 15 amino acids. The CDR3 is CASSEAGYSTDTQYF. The DNA for the CDR3 is TGTGCCAGCAGTGAAGCCGGGTACAGCACAGATACGCAGTATTTT. The whole variable domain, filled in from reference TRBV25-1 and TRBJ2-3, reads EADIYQTPRYLVIGTGKKITLECSQTMGHDKMYWYQQDPGMELHLIHYSYGVNSTEKGDLSSESTVSRIRTEHFPLTLESARPSHTSQYLCASSEAGYSTDTQYFGPGTRLTVL.

The chain recombines TRBV4-1 with TRBJ1-5, with 8 bases fitting TRBD1. With V trimmed by 4 bases and J by 3 bases, 8 bases remained unmatched. Germline assignment: CDR1 MGHRA and CDR2 YSYEKL. There are 16 residues in the CDR3. The CDR3, as DNA: TGCGCCAGCAGCCTCTTTGACAGGGGAAACAATCAGCCCCAGCATTTT. This gives the protein CASSLFDRGNNQPQHF.

This clone appeared a single time. The CDR3 loop is CATTGQFNEKLFF. The CDR3 DNA sequence: TGTGCGACAACCGGACAGTTTAATGAAAAACTGTTTTTT. This chain connects TRBV6-1 to TRBJ1-4; a possible D gene is TRBD1 (6 bases). CDR1 MNHNS and CDR2 SASEGT come from the germline V gene. CDR3 length equals 13 residues.

The V and J genes are TRBV6-7 and TRBJ1-5; the match to TRBD1 covers 7 bases. TRBV6-7 is given ORF status, its function remaining uncertain. The CDR3 consists of 15 residues. V trimming: 5 bases; J trimming: 3 bases; junction bases outside the gene matches: 7. The CDR3 loop reads CASSPEGANNQPQHF. CDR3 in DNA: TGTGCCAGCAGTCCCGAGGGGGCTAACAATCAGCCCCAGCATTTT.

This clone was counted once. The chain joins TRBV4-2 to TRBJ2-1; 8 nucleotides line up with TRBD2. This CDR3 has 17 amino acids. Looked up from germline, CDR1 is LGHNA and CDR2 is YNFKEQ. V trimming: 4 bases; J trimming: 10 bases; junction bases outside the gene matches: 18. For the CDR3, the DNA is TGTGCCAGCAGCCCCAAGCCCGGTCGAGGGGCGGGAGGCGAGCAGTTCTTC. As protein: CASSPKPGRGAGGEQFF.

The chain employs TRBV30 and TRBJ2-1; 8 bases line up with TRBD2. The germline V gene has CDR1 GTSNPN and CDR2 SVGIG (reference sequence). Trimming cost V 2 bases and J 6 bases; bases outside gene matches: 6. CDR3 length equals 14 residues. This CDR3 reads CAWSREGRPNEQFF. Written as DNA, the CDR3 is TGTGCCTGGAGTCGGGAGGGCCGCCCCAATGAGCAGTTCTTC.

V usage is TRBV5-1 and J usage is TRBJ1-4, with a possible D match to TRBD1 (5 bases). CDR3 length: 15 residues. V lost 4 bases, J lost 8 bases, and 18 bases lay in between. Germline V gene sequence: CDR1 SGHRS, CDR2 YFSETQ. The CDR3 loop reads CASSLSGAGSEKLFF. For the CDR3, the DNA is TGCGCCAGCAGCCTTTCCGGGGCGGGGTCCGAAAAACTGTTTTTT.

This chain joins TRBV20-1 and TRBJ2-7, with D perhaps matching TRBD2 (6 bases). CDR1 and CDR2 (germline): DFQATT, SNEGSKA (reference sequence). This CDR3 has 11 amino acids. Trimming shortened V by 8 bases and J by 7 bases, and 15 bases separated the two germline ends. CDR3 in amino acids: CSPRLGGEQYF. The CDR3 region has the DNA TGCAGTCCCCGACTAGGAGGGGAGCAGTACTTC.